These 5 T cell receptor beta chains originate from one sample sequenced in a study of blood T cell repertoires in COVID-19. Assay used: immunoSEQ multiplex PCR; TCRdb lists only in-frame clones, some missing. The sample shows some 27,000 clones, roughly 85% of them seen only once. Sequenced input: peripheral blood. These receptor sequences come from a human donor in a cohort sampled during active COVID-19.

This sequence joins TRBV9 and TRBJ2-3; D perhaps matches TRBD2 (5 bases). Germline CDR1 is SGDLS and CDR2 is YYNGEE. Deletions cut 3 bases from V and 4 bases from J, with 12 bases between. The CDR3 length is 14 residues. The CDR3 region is CASSARGPADTQYF. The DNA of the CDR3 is TGTGCCAGCAGCGCCCGCGGGCCTGCAGATACGCAGTATTTT.

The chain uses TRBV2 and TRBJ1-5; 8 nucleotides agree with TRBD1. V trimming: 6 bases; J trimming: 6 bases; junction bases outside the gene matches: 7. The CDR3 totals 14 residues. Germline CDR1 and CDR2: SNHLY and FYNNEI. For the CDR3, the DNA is TGTGCCAGCAGGCTCGGACAGGGCCTTCAGCCCCAGCATTTT. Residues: CASRLGQGLQPQHF.

The CDR3 reads CASTLSTGGDYGYTF. The CDR3 DNA sequence: TGTGCCAGTACCCTGAGTACGGGGGGAGACTATGGCTACACCTTC. The genes are TRBV19 and TRBJ1-2; maybe TRBD1 (5 bases). The CDR3 totals 15 residues. Trimming removed 7 bases from V and 3 bases from J, with 18 bases in between. Germline CDR1 reads LNHDA; CDR2 reads SQIVND (reference sequence).

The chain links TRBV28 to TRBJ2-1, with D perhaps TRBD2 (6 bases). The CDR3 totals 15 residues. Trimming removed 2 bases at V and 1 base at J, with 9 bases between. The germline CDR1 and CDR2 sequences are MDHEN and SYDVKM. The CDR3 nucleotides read TGTGCCAGCAGTTTACTAGCGAGATCCTACAATGAGCAGTTCTTC. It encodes CASSLLARSYNEQFF.

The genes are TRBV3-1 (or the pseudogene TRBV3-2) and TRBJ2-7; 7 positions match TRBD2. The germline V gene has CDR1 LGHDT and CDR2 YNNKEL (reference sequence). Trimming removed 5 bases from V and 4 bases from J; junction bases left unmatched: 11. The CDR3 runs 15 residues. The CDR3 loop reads CASSDGLRESYEQYF. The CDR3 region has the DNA TGTGCCAGCAGCGATGGACTGCGGGAGAGTTACGAGCAGTACTTC.